The 26 T cell receptor beta chains below all came from one sample that was sequenced in a study of human T cells and chemical hapten exposure. Indicated time point: pre-sensitization, week 0. The sample's treatment: therapeutic diphenylcyclopropenone sensitization with weekly scalp DPC. TCRdb redid the calling of the RACE reads with MiXCR, one entry per CDR3 protein. There are some 330,000 distinct CDR3 sequences in the sample; 5% to 6.5% occur only once, and 7% to 10% lies in the top ten. This specimen consisted of whole blood, obtained in connection with sensitization to the hapten diphenylcyclopropenone (DPC). The source is a woman between 18 and 30 years old with alopecia areata. Some clones in this sample may be carry-over from other donors' samples.

J is TRBJ2-7 and V is TRBV20-1; no reliable D call. The V end lost 1 base, the J end lost 0 bases, and 13 bases lay between the germline ends. The CDR3 extends over 15 amino acids. Germline lookup yields CDR1 DFQATT and CDR2 SNEGSKA (reference sequence). The CDR3 spells CSARAKILSSYEQYF. CDR3 sequence (DNA): TGCAGTGCTAGAGCAAAGATCCTGAGCTCCTACGAGCAGTACTTC.

This clonotype was observed a few times. The chain's CDR3 is CASSLAVRHYGYTF. DNA for the CDR3: TGCGCCAGCAGCTTAGCGGTCCGCCACTATGGCTACACCTTC. The J gene is TRBJ1-2, the V gene TRBV5-1, with unresolved D. V gave up 2 bases and J gave up 3 bases, with 11 bases separating them. Germline values: CDR1 SGHRS, CDR2 YFSETQ. This CDR3 contains 14 residues.

This clonotype was detected many times. The chain has TRBV5-4 and TRBJ2-7; TRBD1 might be the D (6 bases). Germline assignment: CDR1 SGHNT and CDR2 YYREEE (reference sequence). The CDR3 consists of 14 residues. The ends were cut back, 4 bases at V and 6 bases at J, with 17 bases in the middle. CDR3 loop: CASSPGAKRGEQYF. The CDR3 bases are TGTGCCAGCAGCCCAGGGGCCAAGAGGGGCGAGCAGTACTTC.

This rearrangement joins TRBV10-3 to TRBJ2-3; TRBD2 aligns across 7 bases. Trimming cost V 2 bases and J 4 bases; bases outside gene matches: 0. This CDR3 is built from 13 residues. Germline V gene data show CDR1 as ENHRY and CDR2 as SYGVKD. The CDR3, as DNA: TGTGCCATCAGTGAGGGGGGGGCAGATACGCAGTATTTT. This translates into CAISEGGADTQYF.

This clonotype appeared many times. The chain joins TRBV20-1 to TRBJ2-7; D ambiguous. This CDR3 has 12 residues. Trimming took 5 bases from V and 0 from J, leaving 8 bases between them. CDR1 is DFQATT, CDR2 SNEGSKA, per germline (reference sequence). CDR3 in amino acids: CSAGGSSYEQYF. The CDR3 DNA is TGCAGTGCTGGCGGAAGCTCCTACGAGCAGTACTTC.

In its sample, this clonotype was seen many times. The CDR3 DNA follows: TGTGCCAGCAGCCCACGCCCCGATACGCAGTATTTT. This sequence encodes CASSPRPDTQYF. The rearrangement joins TRBV9 to TRBJ2-3; D call uncertain. V was cut by 4 bases and J by 6 bases, with 9 bases left in between. This CDR3 is built from 12 residues. Germline CDR1 reads SGDLS; CDR2 reads YYNGEE. The variable domain in full, completed from reference TRBV9 and TRBJ2-3, reads DSGVTQTPKHLITATGQRVTLRCSPRSGDLSVYWYQQSLDQGLQFLIQYYNGEERAKGNILERFSAQQFPDLHSELNLSSLELGDSALYFCASSPRPDTQYFGPGTRLTVL.

The sample holds a few counts of this clonotype. The chain has TRBV20-1 and TRBJ2-1, with 8 bases lining up with TRBD1. Germline V gene lookup returns CDR1 DFQATT and CDR2 SNEGSKA (reference sequence). The trim removed 6 bases at V and 2 bases at J, leaving 9 bases unmatched. The CDR3 is made up of 15 amino acids. The CDR3 coding sequence is TGCAGTGCCATAGGTACAGGGGGTACCTACAATGAGCAGTTCTTC. Translating it yields CSAIGTGGTYNEQFF.

In this sample, this clonotype turned up a few times. This sequence joins TRBV12-3 or TRBV12-4 and TRBJ1-2; TRBD1 matches at 7 bases. The CDR3 length is 14 residues. V trimming: 7 bases; J trimming: 5 bases; junction bases outside the gene matches: 10. The CDR3 bases are TGTGCCAGCACCCTAGACAGGGCCCAGTATGGCTACACCTTC. It encodes CASTLDRAQYGYTF.

This clonotype showed up just a few times. The rearrangement uses TRBV5-1 and TRBJ2-1; 12 nucleotides align to TRBD2. The CDR3 covers 14 residues. Germline V CDR1 and CDR2: SGHRS, YFSETQ. V was clipped by 5 bases and J by 7 bases; unmatched bases: 4. For the CDR3, the DNA is TGCGCCAGCAGTGAGACTAGCGGGGGTAATGAGCAGTTCTTC. This encodes CASSETSGGNEQFF.

The sample holds many counts of this clonotype. This rearrangement joins TRBV12-3 or TRBV12-4 to TRBJ2-5, with D unresolved. The CDR3 consists of 12 residues. Deletions cut 5 bases from V and 3 bases from J, with 7 bases between. CDR3: CASSRTEETQYF. CDR3 nucleotides: TGTGCCAGCAGTCGGACCGAAGAGACCCAGTACTTC.

The V and J genes are TRBV5-5 and TRBJ2-3, with 9 bases fitting TRBD1. The CDR3 extends over 16 amino acids. V was clipped by 2 bases and J by 3 bases; unmatched bases: 7. The germline V gene encodes CDR1 SGHKS and CDR2 YYEKEE (reference sequence). CDR3 in DNA: TGTGCCAGCAGCTTACCGACAGGGGGGGGTACAGATACGCAGTATTTT. Protein sequence: CASSLPTGGGTDTQYF.

At least ten counts were recorded for this clonotype. This chain connects TRBV12-3 or TRBV12-4 to TRBJ2-5, with 9 positions matching TRBD2. V dropped 5 bases and J dropped 4; count of bases not matched to a gene: 8. The CDR3 is 15 amino acids. CDR3 loop: CASSPLAGGGETQYF. The CDR3 DNA sequence: TGTGCCAGCAGTCCCTTGGCGGGGGGGGGAGAGACCCAGTACTTC.

This clonotype was found a few times. The chain combines TRBV21-1 with TRBJ1-1. TRBV21-1 is tagged as a pseudogene. CDR3 length: 13 residues. As DNA, the CDR3 is TGTGCCAGCAGCAAAGGTAGTTGGTTCGAAGCTTTCTTT. Its translation is CASSKGSWFEAFF.

This clonotype showed up many times. The rearrangement links TRBV7-2 to TRBJ1-6; 7 nucleotides agree with TRBD1. The length of the CDR3 is 15 residues. From germline, CDR1 is SGHTA and CDR2 FQGNSA. With V trimmed by 5 bases and J by 6 bases, 7 bases remained unmatched. CDR3 region: CASSLRQGINSPLHF. The CDR3 nucleotides read TGTGCCAGCAGCCTAAGACAGGGCATTAATTCACCCCTCCACTTT.

This clonotype has only a few counts. This chain joins TRBV19 and TRBJ2-7, with 10 bases identical to TRBD1. Germline values: CDR1 LNHDA, CDR2 SQIVND (reference sequence). The junction had 8 bases not matched to a gene; V was cut back by 6 bases and J by 3 bases. The CDR3 loop spans 15 amino acids. The CDR3 nucleotides are TGTGCCAGTAGCTTCCCGGGACAGGGGATCTACGAGCAGTACTTC. Residues: CASSFPGQGIYEQYF.

This clonotype has ten or more counts. The chain carries TRBV2 and TRBJ2-7; D is ambiguous. The CDR3 is made up of 13 amino acids. Deletions cut 6 bases from V and 6 bases from J, with 15 bases between. Germline-derived CDR1 and CDR2 are SNHLY and FYNNEI. CDR3: CASRGMILPEQYF. The CDR3 nucleotides read TGTGCCAGCAGGGGAATGATCCTACCCGAGCAGTACTTC.

This clonotype appeared a few times. The chain has TRBV28 and TRBJ1-2; D is ambiguous. CDR3 length: 13 residues. Germline CDR1 is MDHEN and CDR2 is SYDVKM. V lost 2 bases and J 4 bases, leaving 8 bases between the germline ends. CDR3 coding DNA: TGTGCCAGCAGTTTAAAAAGAAGCTATGGCTACACCTTC. It yields the protein CASSLKRSYGYTF.

The V and J genes are TRBV7-2 and TRBJ1-2; D gene unclear. The CDR3 runs to 14 residues. Trimming removed 1 base from V and 2 bases from J, with 8 bases in between. Germline-derived CDR1 and CDR2 are SGHTA and FQGNSA. Here the CDR3 reads CASSLDPANYGYTF. CDR3 coding DNA: TGTGCCAGCAGCTTAGATCCAGCGAACTATGGCTACACCTTC.

The table lists this clonotype with a few counts. V is TRBV2 and J is TRBJ1-1; D is perhaps TRBD1 (5 bases). V lost 0 bases to trimming and J lost 5 bases, with 10 bases between them. The germline V gene has CDR1 SNHLY and CDR2 FYNNEI. CDR3 length equals 14 residues. The chain's CDR3 is CASSEAGGGTEAFF. The CDR3 DNA is TGTGCCAGCAGTGAAGCCGGGGGGGGAACTGAAGCTTTCTTT.

This clonotype has a handful of counts. This chain connects TRBV2 to TRBJ2-3, with 10 bases identical to TRBD2. Trimming removed 3 bases from V and 2 bases from J; junction bases left unmatched: 8. CDR1 is SNHLY, CDR2 FYNNEI, per germline. The length of the CDR3 is 17 residues. The CDR3 here is CASSDNLAGALTDTQYF. For the CDR3, the DNA is TGTGCCAGCAGTGACAACCTAGCGGGGGCCCTCACAGATACGCAGTATTTT.

In its sample, this clonotype was seen a few times. The chain recombines TRBV4-3 with TRBJ2-5, with a possible D match to TRBD2 (6 bases). This CDR3 has 17 amino acids. V lost 1 base to trimming and J lost 5 bases, with 20 bases between them. The germline CDR1 and CDR2 sequences are LGHNA and YSLEER. The CDR3 DNA follows: TGCGCCAGCAGCCAAGGTCTAGACGAAGGAGGGGTTGAGACCCAGTACTTC. As protein: CASSQGLDEGGVETQYF.

In its sample, this clonotype was seen a few times. The V and J genes are TRBV3-1 and TRBJ1-2; TRBD1 matches 7 bases. This CDR3 spans 14 amino acids. The junction had 8 bases not matched to a gene; V was cut back by 4 bases and J by 6 bases. Germline lookup yields CDR1 LGHDT and CDR2 YNNKEL (reference sequence). In DNA, the CDR3 is TGTGCCAGCAGCCCACAGACAGGGTACGATGGCTACACCTTC. This sequence encodes CASSPQTGYDGYTF.

The CDR3 DNA is TGTGCCAGCAGCTCCCTTCCGTCCGATACGCAGTATTTT. This translates into CASSSLPSDTQYF. The chain combines TRBV7-2 with TRBJ2-3; D gene ambiguous. The CDR3 totals 13 residues. V lost 4 bases and J lost 6, with 11 bases in between. Germline values: CDR1 SGHTA, CDR2 FQGNSA.

This clonotype was found many times. V gene TRBV7-2 combines with J gene TRBJ2-3, with 15 bases lining up with TRBD2. The CDR3 is 18 amino acids. With 3 bases clipped from V and 2 bases from J, the junction kept 6 bases outside the gene matches. CDR1 SGHTA and CDR2 FQGNSA come from the germline V gene. DNA for the CDR3: TGTGCCAGCAGCTTGGGACTAGCGGGGGGCAAGACCACAGATACGCAGTATTTT. It translates to CASSLGLAGGKTTDTQYF. Based on the CDR3 plus reference TRBV7-2 and TRBJ2-3, the full variable domain is GAGVSQSPSNKVTEKGKDVELRCDPISGHTALYWYRQSLGQGLEFLIYFQGNSAPDKSGLPSDRFSAERTGGSVSTLTIQRTQQEDSAVYLCASSLGLAGGKTTDTQYFGPGTRLTVL.

A few counts support this clonotype. J is TRBJ2-7 and V is TRBV2, with 7 bases that match TRBD1. The V segment lost 9 bases and the J segment 3 bases; nucleotides outside the gene matches: 5. The CDR3 totals 12 residues. CDR1 is SNHLY, CDR2 FYNNEI, per germline. The CDR3 DNA sequence: TGTGCCAGTTTTACAGGGGTCTACGAGCAGTACTTC. It yields the protein CASFTGVYEQYF.

The rearrangement joins TRBV7-3 to TRBJ1-1; D is undetermined. The ends were cut back, 4 bases at V and 1 base at J, with 10 bases in the middle. The CDR3 is 14 residues long. Germline-derived CDR1 and CDR2 are SGHTA and FQGTGA. DNA for the CDR3: TGTGCCAGCAGCTCGGACGGACCGAACACTGAAGCTTTCTTT. This codes for CASSSDGPNTEAFF.